The next 11 T cell receptor beta chains were all read from a single sample in a study of preoperative IRX-2 immunotherapy in early breast cancer. Treatment indicated: preoperative locoregional IRX-2 cytokine immunotherapy. Assay: immunoSEQ multiplex PCR; the TCRdb copy retains only in-frame clones and omits some. In the table there are about 33,000 clones, about nine tenths of which are singletons. Sample: tumor tissue, taken after IRX-2 immunotherapy. The receptors shown here come from a human donor with breast cancer.

The chain is built from TRBV11-3 and TRBJ2-7; D remains unclear. The CDR3 consists of 15 residues. The germline V gene encodes CDR1 SGHNT and CDR2 YENEEA. Trimming took 4 bases from V and 5 from J, leaving 18 bases between them. CDR3 residues: CASSSGLGRSHEQYF. CDR3 sequence (DNA): TGTGCCAGCAGCTCCGGTTTGGGCCGAAGCCACGAGCAGTACTTC.

V gene TRBV29-1 combines with J gene TRBJ2-1; TRBD2 aligns across 9 bases. Germline V gene sequence: CDR1 SQVTM, CDR2 ANQGSEA. The V segment lost 6 bases and the J segment 2 bases; nucleotides outside the gene matches: 11. This CDR3 is 16 amino acids long. The CDR3 DNA reads as TGCAGCGTAGAACAGCGGGCGGGAGGGACCTACAATGAGCAGTTCTTC. Protein product: CSVEQRAGGTYNEQFF.

The chain is built from TRBV7-1 and TRBJ1-3; D possibly corresponds to TRBD1 (6 bases). TRBV7-1 is placed among ORFs of uncertain function. The CDR3 has 13 residues. The V gene lost 10 bases and the J gene lost 9 bases, with 19 bases spanning the gap. CDR3 sequence: CATTGISGATIYF. CDR3 bases: TGTGCCACCACAGGGATCTCTGGAGCCACCATATATTTT.

This clone was detected only a few times. The rearrangement links TRBV15 to TRBJ2-1; 7 bases fit TRBD1. Looked up from germline, CDR1 is LNHNV and CDR2 is YYDKDF (reference sequence). Trimming took 4 bases from V and 2 from J; bases not matched to a gene: 8. The CDR3 loop spans 16 amino acids. The CDR3 sequence is CATSTTPGQTYNEQFF. The CDR3 nucleotides are TGTGCCACCAGCACTACTCCGGGACAGACCTACAATGAGCAGTTCTTC.

V usage is TRBV25-1 and J usage is TRBJ2-1, with 7 bases lining up with TRBD2. CDR3 size: 17 residues. J gave up 7 bases and V 1 base, and 13 bases lay outside the gene matches. Germline loops: CDR1 MGHDK, CDR2 SYGVNS. The CDR3 protein is CASSESPRAGRRNEQFF. DNA for the CDR3: TGTGCCAGCAGTGAATCCCCCCGAGCGGGGCGAAGGAATGAGCAGTTCTTC.

The chain uses TRBV30 and TRBJ1-3; D is undetermined. The CDR3 is 13 residues long. Trimming stripped 8 bases from V and 4 bases from J, with 15 bases between. Germline lookup yields CDR1 GTSNPN and CDR2 SVGIG (reference sequence). This CDR3 reads CATLPTGGNTIYF. CDR3 DNA sequence: TGTGCCACCCTGCCCACGGGGGGAAACACCATATATTTT.

V and J are TRBV18 and TRBJ2-1; 8 nucleotides line up with TRBD2. Unmatched junction bases numbered 14, after V lost 2 bases and J lost 8 bases. The CDR3 extends over 17 amino acids. Per germline, CDR1 KGHSH and CDR2 LQKENI. The CDR3 DNA follows: TGTGCCAGCTCACCAAGTCCGTCCGGGGGGGCCGGGGATGAGCAGTTCTTC. Its protein product is CASSPSPSGGAGDEQFF.

The chain employs TRBV30 and TRBJ1-5; 9 bases match TRBD1. The CDR3 contains 13 residues. Looked up from germline, CDR1 is GTSNPN and CDR2 is SVGIG (reference sequence). Trimming at V came to 7 bases and at J to 4 bases, leaving 5 bases not matched to a gene. The CDR3 region is CAYRTGVNQPQHF. In nucleotides, the CDR3 is TGTGCCTACCGGACAGGGGTTAATCAGCCCCAGCATTTT. The whole variable domain, filled in from reference TRBV30 and TRBJ1-5, reads SQTIHQWPATLVQPVGSPLSLECTVEGTSNPNLYWYRQAAGRGLQLLFYSVGIGQISSEVPQNLSASRPQDRQFILSSKKLLLSDSGFYLCAYRTGVNQPQHFGDGTRLSIL.

This clone came up once. The chain combines TRBV11-3 with TRBJ2-3, with TRBD2 matching 12 bases. CDR1 is SGHNT and CDR2 is YENEEA in the germline V gene. This CDR3 region has 16 residues. The ends lost 4 bases at V and 2 bases at J; junction bases unmatched: 4. The DNA of the CDR3 is TGTGCCAGCAGCTGGCTAGCGGGGGGGCCCACAGATACGCAGTATTTT. Translated: CASSWLAGGPTDTQYF.

V and J are TRBV6-8 and TRBJ1-1; TRBD1 matches 7 bases. Unmatched junction bases numbered 17, after V lost 7 bases and J lost 0 bases. The CDR3 runs to 18 residues. The germline V gene encodes CDR1 MNHGY and CDR2 SAAAGT. As DNA, the CDR3 is TGTGCCAGCACTAGGAACTTTAACCGGGACAGTATGAACACTGAAGCTTTCTTT. As protein: CASTRNFNRDSMNTEAFF.

The chain carries TRBV11-3 and TRBJ2-3, with 15 bases identical to TRBD2. Germline V gene sequence: CDR1 SGHNT, CDR2 YENEEA. The CDR3 is 15 amino acids. The V segment lost 7 bases and the J segment 11 bases; nucleotides outside the gene matches: 10. The chain's CDR3 is CASIYGTSGGTQQYF. The CDR3 nucleotides read TGTGCCAGCATCTATGGGACTAGCGGGGGGACCCAGCAGTATTTT.